A selection of T cell receptor beta chains follows, all from one sample in a study of human T cells and chemical hapten exposure. TCRdb itself ran the RACE reads through MiXCR, one entry per CDR3 protein. Of 52,000 or so distinct CDR3 sequences in the sample, 9.5% to 10% were seen once. The sample was whole blood, taken in connection with sensitization to the hapten diphenylcyclopropenone (DPC). The receptors were sampled from a man aged 40-50 years with alopecia areata. Some clones in this sample may be carry-over from other donors' samples. The CDR3 runs from the conserved cysteine through the conserved F or W. The D gene is left open where the match is weak. Size is omitted from some rows. Given values are once, few, many or a class for expanded clones.

CDR3 DNA | CDR3 protein | D gene | V gene | CDR3 length | clone size | J gene
TGTGCCAGCAGCTTAGTTGCGGGAGCCGCTTACAATGAGCAGTTCTTC | CASSLVAGAAYNEQFF | TRBD2 | TRBV11-2 | 16 | few | TRBJ2-1
TGTGCCAGCAGCTTAGCCGGGACTAGAATCCGGAATGAGCAGTTCTTC | CASSLAGTRIRNEQFF | TRBD2 | TRBV7-2 | 16 | NA | TRBJ2-1
TGTGCCAGCTCACCAGGTGACGGCTATGGCTACACCTTC | CASSPGDGYGYTF | NA | TRBV18 | 13 | few | TRBJ1-2
TGCAGTGCTAGAGAGGGGGGCCTGACTGAAGCTTTCTTT | CSAREGGLTEAFF | NA | TRBV20-1 | 13 | many | TRBJ1-1
TGTGCCACCTCATCGGGACAGGGGAATTGGGAGCAGTTCTTC | CATSSGQGNWEQFF | TRBD1 | TRBV24-1 | 14 | many | TRBJ2-1
TGCGCCAGCAGCTTTTCGGGACAGCTGACCTACGAGCAGTACTTC | CASSFSGQLTYEQYF | TRBD1 | TRBV5-1 | 15 | NA | TRBJ2-7
TGTGCCAGCAGCTTACCAACGTTACAGACAGATACGCAGTATTTT | CASSLPTLQTDTQYF | NA | TRBV7-9 | 15 | NA | TRBJ2-3
TGTGCCAGCAGCCAAGCGGGAGGGGTAATATACGAGCAGTACTTC | CASSQAGGVIYEQYF | TRBD2 | TRBV3-1 | 15 | many | TRBJ2-7
TGCGCCAGCAGTGAGGGGCTAGCGGGAGCGGAGACCCAGTACTTC | CASSEGLAGAETQYF | TRBD2 | TRBV10-2 | 15 | NA | TRBJ2-5
TGTGCCAGCAGCCAAGATTACCCGGGGATCTCCTACGAGCAGTACTTC | CASSQDYPGISYEQYF | NA | TRBV4-2 | 16 | few | TRBJ2-7
TGTGCCAGCAGTTTCCCTTTGGCGGGAGCGTCCCACGGGGAGCTGTTTTTT | CASSFPLAGASHGELFF | TRBD2 | TRBV27 | 17 | few | TRBJ2-2
TGTGCCAGCAGCTTAGTAGGGCAGGGCTACGAGCAGTACTTC | CASSLVGQGYEQYF | NA | TRBV7-2 | 14 | NA | TRBJ2-7
TGTGCCAGCAGTTTTCGGCTAGCGGGAGCTGAGGAGCAGTACTTC | CASSFRLAGAEEQYF | TRBD2 | TRBV12-3/TRBV12-4 | 15 | few | TRBJ2-7
TGTGCCAGCAGTTTATATGGGGTAACCTACGAGCAGTACTTC | CASSLYGVTYEQYF | NA | TRBV27 | 14 | many | TRBJ2-7
TGTGCCAGCAGCTTAGAAAAGACAGGGGTAAACACCGGGGAGCTGTTTTTT | CASSLEKTGVNTGELFF | TRBD1 | TRBV11-2 | 17 | many | TRBJ2-2
TGTGCCAGCAGTTTAGGACAGGGAAATAACAATGAGCAGTTCTTC | CASSLGQGNNNEQFF | TRBD1 | TRBV28 | 15 | many | TRBJ2-1
TGCGCCAGCAGTGAGTGGGGTCTCCTCCAAGAGACCCAGTACTTC | CASSEWGLLQETQYF | NA | TRBV10-2 | 15 | few | TRBJ2-5
TGTGCCAGCAGCTGGGGGGCAGACTATGGCTACACCTTC | CASSWGADYGYTF | NA | TRBV7-9 | 13 | NA | TRBJ1-2
TGTGCCAGCAGTTACTTCGGGGGGCAGGGGATCCGGGAGCTGTTTTTT | CASSYFGGQGIRELFF | NA | TRBV6-2/TRBV6-3 | 16 | few | TRBJ2-2
TGTGCCAGCAGCCCCTCCGGCGGACAAACCGCCGATGAGCAGTTCTTC | CASSPSGGQTADEQFF | NA | TRBV9 | 16 | few | TRBJ2-1
TGCAGCGTTGAAGAAGGGGCTAGCCCCTACAATGAGCAGTTCTTC | CSVEEGASPYNEQFF | NA | TRBV29-1 | 15 | many | TRBJ2-1
TGTGCCAGCAGTTCACTAGCGGGAGCGGCAGATACGCAGTATTTT | CASSSLAGAADTQYF | TRBD2 | TRBV6-4 | 15 | many | TRBJ2-3
TGTGCCACCAGGGACACCCGGGGTGGCAATCAGCCCCAGCATTTT | CATRDTRGGNQPQHF | NA | TRBV24-1 | 15 | many | TRBJ1-5
TGCGCCAGCAGCTTGGCCCCAGACCTTAAATACGAGCAGTACTTC | CASSLAPDLKYEQYF | NA | TRBV5-1 | 15 | NA | TRBJ2-7
TGTGCCAGCAGCCCAAGGAGCACGTTTACAGATACGCAGTATTTT | CASSPRSTFTDTQYF | NA | TRBV4-2 | 15 | many | TRBJ2-3
TGTGCCAGCAGTGCTCTGGGACAGGGTAAACACACTGAAGCTTTCTTT | CASSALGQGKHTEAFF | TRBD1 | TRBV28 | 16 | NA | TRBJ1-1